This TCR beta chain was obtained from a study of regulatory T cells in long-lasting Graves disease. Researchers made TCR beta libraries by using iRepertoire HTBI primers and running Arm-PCR on CDR3 regions. From the multiplex PCR reads, TCRdb called clonotypes with MiXCR, one entry per CDR3 protein. The table has about 360,000 distinct CDR3 sequences, about 17% seen once. On this clonotype itself: A read error is possible here, since a much larger clone lies one base away.

Time point specified: newly diagnosed GD, antithyroid drugs for less than 3 months. After RNA was extracted from PBMCs, the TCR library was made from it. From an endocrinology department in Xi'an, China, came the patients. The sample also formed part of further work on T cells in Graves' hyperthyroidism and ophthalmopathy. That report notes: During a first-round RT-PCR of the TCR CDR3, the HTBI primer set was used.

The sample consisted of peripheral blood mononuclear cells (PBMCs), taken at new diagnosis, from a patient treated with antithyroid drugs. This receptor was obtained from a woman between 18 and 29 years old with Graves disease.

CDR3 in amino acids: CASSHEGLGDEQYF. CDR3 nucleotides: TGTGCCAGCAGCCACGAGGGTTTGGGGGACGAGCAGTACTTC. This chain joins TRBV16 and TRBJ2-7; D is perhaps TRBD1 or TRBD2 (5 bases each). This CDR3 comprises 14 residues. V was cut by 3 bases and J by 5 bases, with 14 bases left in between. The germline V gene encodes CDR1 KGHSY and CDR2 FQNENV.